Sequencing of this TCR beta chain was carried out in a study of CD8 T cells in Susac syndrome. The CDR3 consists of 12 residues. V trimming: 3 bases; J trimming: 6 bases; junction bases outside the gene matches: 1. Per the germline V gene, CDR1 is SQVTM and CDR2 is ANQGSEA. RNA in amounts of roughly 0.45 to 1 ug was reverse transcribed with random hexamers. Each CDR3 protein is one row after TCRdb ran MiXCR on the immunoSEQ multiplex PCR reads. This table holds 20,000 or so distinct CDR3 sequences, 95% found once. The rearrangement links TRBV29-1 to TRBJ1-2; 10 nucleotides align to TRBD1. The TCR was taken from a human donor in good health. The sample comprised CD8+ T cells from PBMCs. CDR3 DNA sequence: TGCAGCGTTGATGACAGGGGGCATGGCTACACCTTC. Amino acid sequence: CSVDDRGHGYTF.